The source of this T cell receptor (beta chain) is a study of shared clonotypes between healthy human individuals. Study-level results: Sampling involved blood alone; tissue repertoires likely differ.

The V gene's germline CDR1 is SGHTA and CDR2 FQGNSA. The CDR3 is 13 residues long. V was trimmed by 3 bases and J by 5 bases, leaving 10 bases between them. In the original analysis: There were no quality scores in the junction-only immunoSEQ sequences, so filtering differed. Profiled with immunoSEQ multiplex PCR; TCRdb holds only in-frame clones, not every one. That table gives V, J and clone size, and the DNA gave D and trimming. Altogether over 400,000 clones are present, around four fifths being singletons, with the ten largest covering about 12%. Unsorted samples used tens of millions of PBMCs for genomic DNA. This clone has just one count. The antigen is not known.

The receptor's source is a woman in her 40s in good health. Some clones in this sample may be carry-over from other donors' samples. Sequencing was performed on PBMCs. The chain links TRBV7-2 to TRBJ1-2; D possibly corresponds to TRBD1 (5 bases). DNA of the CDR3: TGTGCCAGCAGCTTTCCGGGACTTTATGGCTACACCTTC. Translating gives CASSFPGLYGYTF.